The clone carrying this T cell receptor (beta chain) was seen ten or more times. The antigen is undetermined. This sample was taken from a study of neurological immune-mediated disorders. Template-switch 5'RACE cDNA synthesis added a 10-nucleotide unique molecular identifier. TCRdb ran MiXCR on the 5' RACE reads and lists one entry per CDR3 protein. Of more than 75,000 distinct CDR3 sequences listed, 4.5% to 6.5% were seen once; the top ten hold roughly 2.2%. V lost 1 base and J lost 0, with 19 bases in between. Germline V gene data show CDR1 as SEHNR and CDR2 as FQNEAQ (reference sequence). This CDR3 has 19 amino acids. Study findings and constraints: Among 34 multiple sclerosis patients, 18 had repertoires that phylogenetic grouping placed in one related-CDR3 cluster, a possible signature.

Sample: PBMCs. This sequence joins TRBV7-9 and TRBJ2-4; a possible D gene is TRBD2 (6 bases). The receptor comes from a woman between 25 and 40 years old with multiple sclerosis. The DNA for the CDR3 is TGTGCCAGCAGCTTAGAAACAGGAACGACGGGGGTAGCCAAAAACATTCAGTACTTC. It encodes CASSLETGTTGVAKNIQYF.